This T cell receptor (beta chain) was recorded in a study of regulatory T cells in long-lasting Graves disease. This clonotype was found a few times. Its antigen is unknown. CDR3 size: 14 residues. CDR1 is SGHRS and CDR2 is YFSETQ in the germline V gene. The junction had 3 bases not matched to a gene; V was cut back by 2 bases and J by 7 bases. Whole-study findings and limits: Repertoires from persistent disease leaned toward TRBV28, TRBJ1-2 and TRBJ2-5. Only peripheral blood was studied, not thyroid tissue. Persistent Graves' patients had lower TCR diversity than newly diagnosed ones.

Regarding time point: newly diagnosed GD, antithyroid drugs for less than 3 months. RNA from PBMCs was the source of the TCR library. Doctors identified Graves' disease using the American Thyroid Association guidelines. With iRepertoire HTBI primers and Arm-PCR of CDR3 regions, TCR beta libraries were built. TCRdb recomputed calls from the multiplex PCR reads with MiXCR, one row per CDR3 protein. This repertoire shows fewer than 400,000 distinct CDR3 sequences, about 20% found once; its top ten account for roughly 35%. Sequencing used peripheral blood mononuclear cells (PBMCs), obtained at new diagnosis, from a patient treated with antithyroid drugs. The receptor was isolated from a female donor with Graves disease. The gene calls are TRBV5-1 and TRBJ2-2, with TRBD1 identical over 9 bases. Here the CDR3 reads CASSFWTGDGELFF. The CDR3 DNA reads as TGCGCCAGCAGCTTCTGGACAGGGGACGGGGAGCTGTTTTTT.